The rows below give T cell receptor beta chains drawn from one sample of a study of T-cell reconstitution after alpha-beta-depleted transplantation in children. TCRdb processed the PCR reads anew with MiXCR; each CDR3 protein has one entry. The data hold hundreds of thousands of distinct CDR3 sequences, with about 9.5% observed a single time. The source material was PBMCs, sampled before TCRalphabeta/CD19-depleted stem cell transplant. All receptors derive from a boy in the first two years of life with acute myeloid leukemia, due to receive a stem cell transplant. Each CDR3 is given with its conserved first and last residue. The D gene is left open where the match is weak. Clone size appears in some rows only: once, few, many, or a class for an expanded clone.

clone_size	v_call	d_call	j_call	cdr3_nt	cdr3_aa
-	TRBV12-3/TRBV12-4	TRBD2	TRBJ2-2	TGTACCTGCAGTTTCCTAGCGGAGCCGTTCGCGAACACCGGGGAGCTGTTTTTT	CTCSFLAEPFANTGELFF
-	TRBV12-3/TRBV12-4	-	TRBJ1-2	TGTGCCAGCAGCCCGACGGACTATGGCTACACCTTC	CASSPTDYGYTF
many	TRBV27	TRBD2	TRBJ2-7	TGTGCCAGCAGTTTCCCCTTGCTAGCGGGGGGGGAGCAGTACTTC	CASSFPLLAGGEQYF
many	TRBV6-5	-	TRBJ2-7	TGTGCCAGCAGTTACCCCTCCGGACAGAGCTCCTACGAGCAGTACTTC	CASSYPSGQSSYEQYF
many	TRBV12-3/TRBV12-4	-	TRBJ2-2	TGTGCCAGCAGTTTAGCCCCAATAGCGAACACCGGGGAGCTGTTTTTT	CASSLAPIANTGELFF
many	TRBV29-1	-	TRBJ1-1	TGCAGCGTTTATTTTTGGCAGTCGAACACTGAAGCTTTCTTT	CSVYFWQSNTEAFF
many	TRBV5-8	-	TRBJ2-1	TGTGCCAGCAGCTCAGAACCGCGACTTTACAATGAGCAGTTCTTC	CASSSEPRLYNEQFF
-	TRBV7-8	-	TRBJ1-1	TGTGCCAGCAGCTCCAGAGTTCTGAACGCTGAAGCTTTCTTT	CASSSRVLNAEAFF
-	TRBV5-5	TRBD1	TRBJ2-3	TGTGCCAGCAGACAGGGGTTCAGCACAGATACGCAGTTTTTT	CASRQGFSTDTQFF
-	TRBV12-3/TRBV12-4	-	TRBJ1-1	TGTGCCAGCAGTTTCCGTACGGGGCGGATCACTGAAGCTTTCTTT	CASSFRTGRITEAFF
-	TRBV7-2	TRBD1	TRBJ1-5	TGTGCCAGCAGTCGGACAGGGTGGAATCAGCCCCAGCATTTT	CASSRTGWNQPQHF
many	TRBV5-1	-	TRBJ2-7	TGCGCCAGCAGCTTGCGAGGAGGGGGCTACGAGCAGTACTTC	CASSLRGGGYEQYF
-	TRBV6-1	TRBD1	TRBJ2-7	TGTGCCAGTCCGAAACGTGGAGGACAGGGGACTTACGAGCAGTACTTC	CASPKRGGQGTYEQYF
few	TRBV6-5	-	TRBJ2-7	TGTGCCAGCAGTTACTTCCAATCGGGTTACGAGCAGTACTTC	CASSYFQSGYEQYF
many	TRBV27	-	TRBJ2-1	TGTGCCAGCAGTTTAACGGGGTCAAATGAGCAGTTCTTC	CASSLTGSNEQFF
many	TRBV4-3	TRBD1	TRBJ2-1	TGCGCCAGCAGCCAAGGACCTGACAGGGTCAATGAGCAGTTCTTC	CASSQGPDRVNEQFF
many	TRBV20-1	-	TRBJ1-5	TGCAGTGCCTGGGACCGGAGGTTCAATCAGCCCCAGCATTTT	CSAWDRRFNQPQHF
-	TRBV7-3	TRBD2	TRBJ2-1	TGTGCCAGCAGCTACGCGACTAGCGGGGGGCCCAATGAGCAGTTCTTC	CASSYATSGGPNEQFF
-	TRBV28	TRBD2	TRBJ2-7	TGTGCCAGCAGCCCGACTAGCGGGGGGCAGTACGAGCAGTACTTC	CASSPTSGGQYEQYF
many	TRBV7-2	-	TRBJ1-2	TGTGCCAGCAGTTCTCCGGGACGGTTTAGTGGCTACACCTTC	CASSSPGRFSGYTF
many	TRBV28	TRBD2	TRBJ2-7	TGTGCCAGCAGTAATCGCGGGAGCAGGAGGGACGAGCAGTACTTC	CASSNRGSRRDEQYF
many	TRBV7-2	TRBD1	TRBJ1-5	TGTGCCAGCAGACCCACAGGGGCGCCCAATCAGCCCCAGCATTTT	CASRPTGAPNQPQHF
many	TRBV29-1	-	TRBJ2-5	TGCAGCGTTGTTCGAGAGACCCAGTACTTC	CSVVRETQYF
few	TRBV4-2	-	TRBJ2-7	TGTGCCAGCAGCCAAGATATCCAGGCCTACGAGCAGTACTTC	CASSQDIQAYEQYF
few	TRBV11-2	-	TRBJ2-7	TGTGCCAGCAGCTTAGGAGGGGCCAGCTCCTACGAGCAGTACTTC	CASSLGGASSYEQYF
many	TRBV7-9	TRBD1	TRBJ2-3	TGTGCCAGCAGCTTAGGGCCAGGGGGCGAAGATACGCAGTATTTT	CASSLGPGGEDTQYF
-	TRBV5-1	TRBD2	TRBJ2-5	TGCGCCAGCAGCTTGGCGACTAGCGGTTCTCAAGAGACCCAGTACTTC	CASSLATSGSQETQYF
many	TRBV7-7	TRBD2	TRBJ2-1	TGTGCCAGCTGCTCGGGACTAGCGGGCGTCAATGAGCAGTTCTTC	CASCSGLAGVNEQFF
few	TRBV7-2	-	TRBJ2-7	TGTGCCAGCATGGTGGATTCCTACGAGCAGTACTTC	CASMVDSYEQYF
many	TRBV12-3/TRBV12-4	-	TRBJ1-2	TGTGCCAGCAGTTTAGTGACGAACTCTAACTATGGCTACACCTTC	CASSLVTNSNYGYTF
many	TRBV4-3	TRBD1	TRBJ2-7	TGCGCCAGCAGCCAAGAAGAGTCCGGGACAGGTAGACTGGGGGAGCAGTACTTC	CASSQEESGTGRLGEQYF
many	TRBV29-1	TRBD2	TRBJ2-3	TGCAGCGTATATGATTATCGCGGGGGGCTAACAGATACGCAGTATTTT	CSVYDYRGGLTDTQYF
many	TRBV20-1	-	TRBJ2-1	TGCAGTGCTAGGGGTCGGTATGAGCAGTTCTTC	CSARGRYEQFF
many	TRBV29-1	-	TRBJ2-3	TGCAGCGTTGCACCTCTTACGCAGTATTTT	CSVAPLTQYF
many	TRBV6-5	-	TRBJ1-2	TGTGCCAGCAGTTTAGGGCGCGGCTACACCTTC	CASSLGRGYTF
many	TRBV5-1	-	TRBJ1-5	TGCGCCAGCAGCTTGGGGCAGCGAAATGTCCCCAATCAGCCCCAGCATTTT	CASSLGQRNVPNQPQHF
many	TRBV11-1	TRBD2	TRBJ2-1	TGTGCCAGCAGCTTAGCCGTTCCCCTAGCGGGGGACTACAATGAGCAGTTCTTC	CASSLAVPLAGDYNEQFF
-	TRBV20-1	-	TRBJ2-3	TGCAGTGCTAATTCAGTTTGGGTCGAATCTAGCACAGATACGCAGTATTTT	CSANSVWVESSTDTQYF
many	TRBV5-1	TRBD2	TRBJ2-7	TGCGCCAGCAGGAGGGCGGGGGGACTCCCCCTCGAGCAGTACTTC	CASRRAGGLPLEQYF
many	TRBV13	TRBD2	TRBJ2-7	TGTGCCAGCAGCCAAGGTCCTAGCGGGGGAACCTACGAGCAGTACTTC	CASSQGPSGGTYEQYF
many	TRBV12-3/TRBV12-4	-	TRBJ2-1	TGTGCCAGCAGTTTGACGTTGGGGTCCTGGTTCTTC	CASSLTLGSWFF
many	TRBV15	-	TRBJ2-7	TGTGCCACCAGCAGAGATGCAGGACGGGACGAGCAGTACTTC	CATSRDAGRDEQYF